This TCR beta chain was found in a study of blood T cell repertoires in COVID-19. About the study: Acute-phase and convalescent COVID-19 samples originated in the United States, Italy and Spain. PBMCs, B-cell-depleted T cells, or T cells were the source of the cDNA or gDNA that made up the material.

Looked up from germline, CDR1 is SGHDT and CDR2 is YYEEEE. The ends were cut back, 3 bases at V and 5 bases at J, with 14 bases in the middle. The CDR3 runs 14 residues. Original data processing: For nucleated cells, counts were estimated from reference gene primer amplification. This table comes from immunoSEQ multiplex PCR, and its TCRdb copy is limited to in-frame clones, with some not included. D and trimming come from the DNA, and the V and J calls and clone size come from that table. The sample lists some 210,000 clones; over 75% were seen once. This chain uses TRBV5-6 with TRBJ1-2; D gene uncertain. The clonotype originates from a man aged 25 to 40 with acute COVID-19. Sequences were obtained from PBMCs or T cells enriched from blood (not recorded which). CDR3 sequence (DNA): TGTGCCAGCAGCTCGGGTTACCCTTCTTATGGCTACACCTTC. Its protein product is CASSSGYPSYGYTF.